Below, 21 T cell receptor beta chains from the same sample are listed, as sequenced in a study of graft-versus-host responses after intestinal transplantation. Antigens for these TCRs are unknown. Libraries were prepared by immunoSEQ multiplex PCR; TCRdb keeps only in-frame clonotypes and omits some of them. Of some 150,000 clones in the sample, about 93% were seen once. This specimen was unstimulated CD4+ T cells sorted from spleen or lymph node cells, taken before intestinal transplant. The source of these receptors is a human donor who received an intestinal transplant.

Only one count was recorded for this clone. V is TRBV7-2 and J is TRBJ2-7, with D possibly being TRBD2 (6 bases). From germline, CDR1 is SGHTA and CDR2 FQGNSA. The length of the CDR3 is 15 residues. V lost 5 bases and J 3 bases, leaving 17 bases between the germline ends. The CDR3 sequence is CASSPPPWRDYEQYF. The CDR3 nucleotides are TGTGCCAGCAGCCCTCCCCCCTGGCGGGACTACGAGCAGTACTTC.

On this clone itself: This sample includes further DNA sequences coding for the same CDR3. V and J are TRBV7-3 and TRBJ2-1; TRBD2 matches at 7 bases. The ends lost 1 base at V and 6 bases at J; junction bases unmatched: 0. The CDR3 consists of 13 residues. Per the germline V gene, CDR1 is SGHTA and CDR2 is FQGTGA. This chain's CDR3 is CASSLRTSNEQFF. The CDR3 bases are TGTGCCAGCAGCTTAAGGACTAGCAATGAGCAGTTCTTC.

The chain couples TRBV6-5 to TRBJ2-1, with TRBD1 matching 7 bases. The CDR3 covers 14 residues. Germline V gene lookup returns CDR1 MNHEY and CDR2 SVGAGI. Unmatched junction bases numbered 4, after V lost 2 bases and J lost 6 bases. CDR3 nucleotides: TGTGCCAGCAGTTACCGGGCAGGGGGCAATGAGCAGTTCTTC. It translates to CASSYRAGGNEQFF.

Only one count was recorded for this clone. This sequence joins TRBV27 and TRBJ2-5, with TRBD2 matching over 14 bases. CDR1 is MNHEY and CDR2 is SMNVEV in the germline V gene (reference sequence). This CDR3 region has 15 residues. V lost 5 bases and J lost 4; bases outside the gene matches: 3. CDR3: CASSPGLAGGETQYF. Written as DNA, the CDR3 is TGTGCCAGCAGTCCTGGACTAGCGGGAGGAGAGACCCAGTACTTC.

V and J are TRBV5-4 and TRBJ2-3, with 8 bases lining up with TRBD1. Germline CDR1 is SGHNT and CDR2 is YYREEE (reference sequence). The CDR3 spans 16 residues. The junction had 4 bases not matched to a gene; V was cut back by 0 bases and J by 1 base. CDR3: CASSLAGQVGTDTQYF. CDR3 nucleotide sequence: TGTGCCAGCAGCTTGGCGGGACAGGTGGGCACAGATACGCAGTATTTT.

The chain couples TRBV7-3 to TRBJ2-5, with D tentatively TRBD1 (5 bases). The V end was cut by 2 bases, the J end by 7 bases, with 11 bases between. Germline CDR1 and CDR2: SGHTA and FQGTGA. This CDR3 has 13 amino acids. The CDR3 reads CASSLLRDGTQYF. CDR3 DNA: TGTGCCAGCAGCTTACTCAGGGATGGGACCCAGTACTTC.

The chain links TRBV19 to TRBJ2-2; 15 nucleotides agree with TRBD2. The germline CDR1 and CDR2 sequences are LNHDA and SQIVND (reference sequence). The CDR3 loop spans 19 amino acids. With V trimmed by 1 base and J by 5 bases, 8 bases remained unmatched. The DNA of the CDR3 is TGTGCCAGTAGTATAGTCGGGACTAGCGGGAGGTGGGGTACCGGGGAGCTGTTTTTT. As protein: CASSIVGTSGRWGTGELFF.

The chain couples TRBV5-8 to TRBJ2-3; TRBD2 aligns across 10 bases. The V gene end was trimmed by 4 bases and the J gene end by 2 bases; junction bases not matched to a gene: 4. The germline CDR1 and CDR2 sequences are SGHTS and YDEGEE. The CDR3 covers 15 residues. The CDR3 spells CASSRGLALTDTQYF. The CDR3 DNA sequence: TGTGCCAGCAGCCGGGGACTAGCGCTCACAGATACGCAGTATTTT.

The chain links TRBV19 to TRBJ1-5; D not certain. The CDR3 spans 15 residues. Germline loops: CDR1 LNHDA, CDR2 SQIVND (reference sequence). Trimming cost V 7 bases and J 4 bases, with 17 bases left between them. CDR3 region: CASMGGIGYNQPQHF. DNA of the CDR3: TGTGCCAGTATGGGAGGGATTGGTTATAATCAGCCCCAGCATTTT.

The V call is TRBV10-3, the J call TRBJ2-5; 7 nucleotides agree with TRBD2. The CDR3 spans 13 residues. Trimming cost V 11 bases and J 8 bases; bases outside gene matches: 14. CDR1 is ENHRY, CDR2 SYGVKD, per germline. The CDR3 loop is CALGGRARETQYF. In DNA form, the CDR3 reads TGTGCCCTCGGGGGGAGGGCCCGAGAAACCCAGTACTTC.

The chain links TRBV15 to TRBJ2-7; 8 positions match TRBD2. With V trimmed by 1 base and J by 5 bases, 4 bases remained unmatched. The CDR3 length is 14 residues. From germline, CDR1 is LNHNV and CDR2 YYDKDF (reference sequence). The CDR3 region has the DNA TGTGCCACCAGCAGAGGAGCGGGAGAACACGAGCAGTACTTC. Translation: CATSRGAGEHEQYF.

This clone has a single count. This rearrangement joins TRBV9 to TRBJ2-3; D may match TRBD1 or TRBD2 (5 bases each). In germline, CDR1 is SGDLS, CDR2 YYNGEE. V shed 0 bases and J shed 1 base, with 18 bases lying between them. This CDR3 has 18 residues. Here the CDR3 reads CASSVVSEKRGGTDTQYF. CDR3 DNA sequence: TGTGCCAGCAGCGTAGTTAGCGAAAAGAGGGGCGGCACAGATACGCAGTATTTT.

The chain carries TRBV28 and TRBJ2-1; 12 positions agree with TRBD2. This CDR3 spans 15 amino acids. Germline V lookup: CDR1 MDHEN, CDR2 SYDVKM. V gave up 6 bases and J gave up 4 bases; unmatched junction bases: 4. CDR3 amino acids: CASSAGLAGYNEQFF. The CDR3 nucleotides are TGTGCCAGCAGCGCGGGACTAGCGGGTTACAATGAGCAGTTCTTC.

The V and J genes are TRBV4-2 and TRBJ2-7; TRBD2 aligns across 11 bases. Germline values: CDR1 LGHNA, CDR2 YNFKEQ. V gave up 3 bases and J gave up 2 bases; unmatched junction bases: 12. This CDR3 contains 18 residues. The CDR3 DNA reads as TGTGCCAGCAGCCAGTTCGCGGGACTAGCGGTCCTCCCCTACGAGCAGTACTTC. Translating it yields CASSQFAGLAVLPYEQYF.

This chain connects TRBV7-8 to TRBJ1-1, with 10 positions matching TRBD1. This CDR3 is 14 amino acids long. J gave up 3 bases and V 7 bases, and 5 bases lay outside the gene matches. Germline assignment: CDR1 SGHVS and CDR2 FQNEAQ. In DNA, the CDR3 is TGTGCCAGCACCTGGGGGACAGGGGACACTGAAGCTTTCTTT. It encodes CASTWGTGDTEAFF.

The V and J genes are TRBV30 and TRBJ1-2; perhaps TRBD1 as D (5 bases). Trimming pared 0 bases from V and 8 bases from J, leaving 10 bases between. This CDR3 spans 12 amino acids. CDR1 GTSNPN and CDR2 SVGIG come from the germline V gene (reference sequence). The CDR3 region is CAWSVPGSGYTF. In DNA form, the CDR3 reads TGTGCCTGGAGTGTACCAGGGTCGGGCTACACCTTC. Together with reference TRBV30 and TRBJ1-2, the CDR3 gives the full variable domain: SQTIHQWPATLVQPVGSPLSLECTVEGTSNPNLYWYRQAAGRGLQLLFYSVGIGQISSEVPQNLSASRPQDRQFILSSKKLLLSDSGFYLCAWSVPGSGYTFGSGTRLTVV.

The rearrangement links TRBV30 to TRBJ1-2; no firm D call. The V end was cut by 1 base, the J end by 0 bases, with 9 bases between. Germline CDR1 GTSNPN, CDR2 SVGIG (reference sequence). This CDR3 comprises 14 residues. Written as DNA, the CDR3 is TGTGCCTGGAGTGGTCTCAATACTAACTATGGCTACACCTTC. Translation gives CAWSGLNTNYGYTF.

The gene calls are TRBV9 and TRBJ2-7; the match to TRBD1 covers 7 bases. This CDR3 spans 18 amino acids. Germline assignment: CDR1 SGDLS and CDR2 YYNGEE. Trimming cost V 4 bases and J 1 base; bases outside gene matches: 17. CDR3 sequence: CASSPQGDLTLGSYEQYF. The CDR3 DNA reads TGTGCCAGCAGCCCCCAGGGGGATTTGACTCTCGGATCCTACGAGCAGTACTTC.

The rearrangement links TRBV28 to TRBJ2-3; the D gene could be TRBD1 or TRBD2 (5 bases each). Trimming cost V 7 bases and J 0 bases, with 14 bases left between them. Germline assignment: CDR1 MDHEN and CDR2 SYDVKM. The CDR3 is 15 amino acids. Here the CDR3 DNA reads TGTGCCAGCATTGGGGGTCCCGATAGCACAGATACGCAGTATTTT. As protein: CASIGGPDSTDTQYF.

In DNA form, the CDR3 reads TGTGCCTGGAGTCAAGGATGGAACAGGGCTGGCTACACCTTC. Encoded protein: CAWSQGWNRAGYTF. V usage is TRBV30 and J usage is TRBJ1-2; D might be TRBD1 (6 bases). Germline-derived CDR1 and CDR2 are GTSNPN and SVGIG (reference sequence). The CDR3 has 14 residues. Trimming shortened V by 2 bases and J by 7 bases, and 17 bases separated the two germline ends.

This sequence joins TRBV5-1 and TRBJ1-5; the match to TRBD1 covers 8 bases. Germline V gene data show CDR1 as SGHRS and CDR2 as YFSETQ. CDR3 length: 16 amino acids. With V trimmed by 4 bases and J by 4 bases, 10 bases remained unmatched. The CDR3, as DNA: TGCGCCAGCAGCCCGGGGGGTCGACAGGGGAATCAGCCCCAGCATTTT. Its protein is CASSPGGRQGNQPQHF. Combining the CDR3 with reference TRBV5-1 and TRBJ1-5 gives the whole variable domain KAGVTQTPRYLIKTRGQQVTLSCSPISGHRSVSWYQQTPGQGLQFLFEYFSETQRNKGNFPGRFSGRQFSNSRSEMNVSTLELGDSALYLCASSPGGRQGNQPQHFGDGTRLSIL.